The entry that follows covers one T cell receptor beta chain sequence. This may be a read error, as it is one base from a much larger clone. Tregs were sorted as CD4+CD25+CD127-/low cells. Between the trimmed V and J ends, which lost 0 bases and 7 bases, there was a span of 10 bases. The CDR3 length is 13 residues. Per the germline V gene, CDR1 is SGHRS and CDR2 is YFSETQ. TCRdb redid the calling of the 5' RACE reads with MiXCR, one entry per CDR3 protein. In the table there are around 10,000 distinct CDR3 sequences, 11% to 15% of which are singletons. Sequencing was done on a sample of Tregs sorted from blood. This chain links TRBV5-1 with TRBJ1-1; D not certain. This clonotype was obtained from a female donor with breast cancer. The CDR3, as DNA: TGCGCCAGCAGCTTGGAGGAACAGCGTGAAGCTTTCTTT. Its translation is CASSLEEQREAFF.